This entry describes one TCR beta chain. The length of the CDR3 is 16 residues. V shed 4 bases, J shed 6 bases, and the junction held 9 bases outside the gene matches. This specimen comes from a study of blood T cells in healthy people across ages. Primed by a sample-barcoded 5' primer and a J-beta primer mix, a second PCR proceeded for roughly 7 to 12 cycles. A single record per CDR3 protein comes from TCRdb applying MiXCR to the 5' RACE reads. The data show 1.5 million to 2 million distinct CDR3 sequences, roughly 52% seen once. This receptor was obtained from a woman in her thirties or forties in good health. The sequencing sample was made of blood. V is TRBV12-3 or TRBV12-4 and J is TRBJ2-1, with 10 positions matching TRBD2. CDR3 amino acids: CASSYLAGDASNEQFF. The CDR3 coding sequence is TGTGCCAGCAGTTATCTAGCGGGGGACGCGAGCAATGAGCAGTTCTTC.